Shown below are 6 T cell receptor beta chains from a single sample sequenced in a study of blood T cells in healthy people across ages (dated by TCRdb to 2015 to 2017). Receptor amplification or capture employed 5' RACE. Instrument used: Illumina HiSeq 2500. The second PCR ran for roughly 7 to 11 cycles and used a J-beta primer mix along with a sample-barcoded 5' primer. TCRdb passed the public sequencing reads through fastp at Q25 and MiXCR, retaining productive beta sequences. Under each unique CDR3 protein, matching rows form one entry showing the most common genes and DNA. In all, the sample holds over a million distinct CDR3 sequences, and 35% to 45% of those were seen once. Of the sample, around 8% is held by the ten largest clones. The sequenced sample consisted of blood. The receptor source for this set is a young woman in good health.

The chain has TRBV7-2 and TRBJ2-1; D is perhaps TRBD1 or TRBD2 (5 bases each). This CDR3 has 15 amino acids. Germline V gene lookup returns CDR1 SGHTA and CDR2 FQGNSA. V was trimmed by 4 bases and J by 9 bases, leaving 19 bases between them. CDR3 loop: CASSSTGTPWGEQFF. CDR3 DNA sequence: TGTGCCAGCAGCTCCACCGGGACGCCTTGGGGTGAGCAGTTCTTC. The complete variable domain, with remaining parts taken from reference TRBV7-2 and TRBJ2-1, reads GAGVSQSPSNKVTEKGKDVELRCDPISGHTALYWYRQSLGQGLEFLIYFQGNSAPDKSGLPSDRFSAERTGGSVSTLTIQRTQQEDSAVYLCASSSTGTPWGEQFFGPGTRLTVL.

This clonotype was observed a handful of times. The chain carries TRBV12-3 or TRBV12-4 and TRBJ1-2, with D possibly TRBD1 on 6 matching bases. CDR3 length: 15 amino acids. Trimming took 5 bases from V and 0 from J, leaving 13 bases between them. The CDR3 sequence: CASSQTGPTNYGYTF. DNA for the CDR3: TGTGCCAGCAGTCAGACAGGCCCAACTAACTATGGCTACACCTTC.

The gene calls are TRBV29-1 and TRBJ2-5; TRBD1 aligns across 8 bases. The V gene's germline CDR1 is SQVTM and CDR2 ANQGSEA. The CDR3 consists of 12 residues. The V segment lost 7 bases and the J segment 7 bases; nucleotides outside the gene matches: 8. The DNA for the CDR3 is TGCAGCGCCCTGACAGGGGAAGGGACCCAGTACTTC. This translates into CSALTGEGTQYF.

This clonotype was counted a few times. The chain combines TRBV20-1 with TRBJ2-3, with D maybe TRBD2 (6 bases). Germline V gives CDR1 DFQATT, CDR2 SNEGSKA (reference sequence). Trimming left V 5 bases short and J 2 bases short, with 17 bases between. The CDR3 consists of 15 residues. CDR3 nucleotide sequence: TGCAGTGCTTCGCGGGACTTCCCGCTCACAGATACGCAGTATTTT. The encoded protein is CSASRDFPLTDTQYF.

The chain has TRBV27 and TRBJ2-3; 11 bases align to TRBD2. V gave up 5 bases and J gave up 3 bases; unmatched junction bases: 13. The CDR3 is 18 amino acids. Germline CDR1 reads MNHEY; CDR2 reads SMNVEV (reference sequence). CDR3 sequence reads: CASSPFAGSGRGTDTQYF. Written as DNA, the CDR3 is TGTGCCAGCAGTCCATTTGCTGGTAGCGGGAGGGGTACAGATACGCAGTATTTT.

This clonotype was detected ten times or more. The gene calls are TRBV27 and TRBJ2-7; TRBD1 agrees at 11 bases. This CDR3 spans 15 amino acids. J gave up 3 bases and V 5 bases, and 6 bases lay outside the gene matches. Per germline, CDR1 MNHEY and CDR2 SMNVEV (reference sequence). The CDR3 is CASSLTGTGGYEQYF. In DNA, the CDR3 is TGTGCCAGCAGTCTTACCGGGACAGGGGGCTACGAGCAGTACTTC.